The 26 T cell receptor beta chains listed next were all sequenced from one sample in a study of post-analysis software for immune sequencing data (dated by TCRdb to between 2014 and 2016). Beyond this particular receptor, the publication reports: Significantly higher frequencies in patients than in controls were found for several TRBV segments, including TRBV5-6, TRBV5-1 and TRBV20-1.

Library construction relied on PCR. This sample was sequenced with an Illumina HiSeq 2500. Unique molecular identifiers were incorporated into TCR beta cDNA libraries to reduce PCR and sequencing biases. In-frame beta chains were kept once TCRdb had trimmed the public reads at Q25 with fastp and called clones with MiXCR. Under each unique CDR3 protein, matching rows form one entry showing the most common genes and DNA. The sample has 650,000 to 900,000 distinct CDR3 sequences on record, 46% of them singletons. In total, the top ten clones hold 4% to 5% of the sample. What these receptors recognize is not known. The material sequenced was blood. These receptors were taken from a girl under 18 with multiple sclerosis.

This clonotype was observed a few times. The chain carries TRBV12-3 or TRBV12-4 and TRBJ2-3; D remains ambiguous. Trimming removed 6 bases at V and 6 bases at J, with 10 bases between. This CDR3 is built from 12 residues. The CDR3 spells CASSLIGDTQYF. Written as DNA, the CDR3 is TGTGCCAGCAGCCTAATCGGGGATACGCAGTATTTT.

The table lists this clonotype with a few counts. The V gene is TRBV7-6, the J gene TRBJ2-5; 7 positions match TRBD2. The junction had 16 bases not matched to a gene; V was cut back by 5 bases and J by 1 base. CDR3 length: 18 residues. Germline CDR1 and CDR2: SGHVS and FNYEAQ. The CDR3 here is CASSGEGGPSLSQETQYF. CDR3 nucleotides: TGTGCCAGCAGCGGGGAGGGAGGGCCCTCACTCTCCCAAGAGACCCAGTACTTC.

This clonotype was detected only once. The chain uses TRBV5-1 and TRBJ2-7; a possible D gene is TRBD1 (6 bases). The tail of the sequence fits TRBJ2-5 better, so the J call may be wrong. Per the germline V gene, CDR1 is SGHRS and CDR2 is YFSETQ. CDR3 length: 17 amino acids. DNA of the CDR3: TGCGCCAGCAGCTTGCTACAGGGCGAGTCCCGGGGTCAGACCCAGTACTTC. Encoded protein: CASSLLQGESRGQTQYF.

As for this clonotype: Being one base from a much bigger clone, this may be a read error. In nucleotides, the CDR3 is TGCAGTACTAGAGGGGGCGCTGACAATGAGCAGTTCTTC. As protein: CSTRGGADNEQFF. V is TRBV20-1 and J is TRBJ2-1; TRBD1 matches at 7 bases. The CDR3 totals 13 residues. Germline values: CDR1 DFQATT, CDR2 SNEGSKA (reference sequence).

V gene TRBV29-1 combines with J gene TRBJ2-5, with D perhaps given as TRBD1 or TRBD2 (5 bases each). The J call is in doubt because the DNA end fits TRBJ2-7 better. The germline V gene has CDR1 SQVTM and CDR2 ANQGSEA. The CDR3 runs to 13 residues. This CDR3 is CSVAPGDRYEQYF. The DNA for the CDR3 is TGCAGCGTCGCACCCGGGGACCGATACGAGCAGTACTTC.

The chain has TRBV29-1 and TRBJ2-7; no clear D gene. Trimming removed 5 bases from V and 2 bases from J, with 10 bases in between. The V gene's germline CDR1 is SQVTM and CDR2 ANQGSEA. The CDR3 is 12 amino acids. The CDR3 nucleotides read TGCAGCGTTTCCCTGAGCCCCTACGAGCAGTACTTC. Protein sequence: CSVSLSPYEQYF.

The chain recombines TRBV5-1 with TRBJ2-1; 11 bases align to TRBD2. V trimming: 4 bases; J trimming: 4 bases; junction bases outside the gene matches: 4. This CDR3 has 15 amino acids. Germline CDR1 SGHRS, CDR2 YFSETQ. CDR3 loop: CASSMTSGTYNEQFF. The CDR3 region has the DNA TGCGCCAGCAGCATGACTAGCGGGACATACAATGAGCAGTTCTTC.

This clonotype was recorded a few times. The rearrangement uses TRBV20-1 and TRBJ1-5; D gene unclear. Trimming shortened V by 2 bases and J by 0 bases, and 2 bases separated the two germline ends. Germline V gives CDR1 DFQATT, CDR2 SNEGSKA (reference sequence). The CDR3 spans 12 residues. This CDR3 is CSARSSNQPQHF. The CDR3 DNA reads TGCAGTGCTAGAAGTAGCAATCAGCCCCAGCATTTT.

A few counts support this clonotype. The V call is TRBV21-1, the J call TRBJ2-7; TRBD1, the table's D call, was not compared with the DNA. TRBV21-1 is a recognized pseudogene. The CDR3 totals 15 residues. In DNA, the CDR3 is TGTGCCAGCAGCAAACGGACAGGGGGACCTTACGAGCAGTACTTC. Its translation: CASSKRTGGPYEQYF.

V usage is TRBV20-1 and J usage is TRBJ2-1; 12 bases fit TRBD2. The CDR3 is 14 amino acids. The V gene end was trimmed by 6 bases and the J gene end by 6 bases; junction bases not matched to a gene: 6. The germline CDR1 and CDR2 sequences are DFQATT and SNEGSKA (reference sequence). The CDR3 is CSAHTTSGSNEQFF. CDR3 DNA sequence: TGCAGTGCCCATACGACTAGCGGGAGCAATGAGCAGTTCTTC.

CDR3 loop: CASSQETQTLYQPQHF. Written as DNA, the CDR3 is TGCGCCAGCAGCCAAGAAACCCAAACCCTTTATCAGCCCCAGCATTTT. The chain is built from TRBV4-1 and TRBJ1-5; no firm D call. The CDR3 has 16 residues. Germline lookup yields CDR1 MGHRA and CDR2 YSYEKL. V was shortened by 0 bases and J by 5 bases, with 14 bases between the two germline ends.

V usage is TRBV13 and J usage is TRBJ2-1, with TRBD2 identical over 7 bases. The germline V gene has CDR1 PRHDT and CDR2 FYEKMQ (reference sequence). The ends lost 5 bases at V and 1 base at J; junction bases unmatched: 20. The length of the CDR3 is 20 residues. CDR3 nucleotide sequence: TGTGCCAGCAGCCCCTCACGGGGACTAATAGGCCGGGGATCCTACAATGAGCAGTTCTTC. This encodes CASSPSRGLIGRGSYNEQFF.

This clonotype was counted between two and nine times. The chain is built from TRBV5-1 and TRBJ2-4, with D maybe TRBD2 (6 bases). This CDR3 has 13 amino acids. In germline, CDR1 is SGHRS, CDR2 YFSETQ. Trimming shortened V by 2 bases and J by 5 bases, and 8 bases separated the two germline ends. For the CDR3, the DNA is TGCGCCAGCAGCTTCGGGGGAGAAAACATTCAGTACTTC. Amino acid sequence: CASSFGGENIQYF.

The chain carries TRBV20-1 and TRBJ2-1, with D perhaps TRBD1 or TRBD2 (6 bases each). CDR1 is DFQATT and CDR2 is SNEGSKA in the germline V gene (reference sequence). The CDR3 runs to 13 residues. V gave up 6 bases and J gave up 8 bases, with 17 bases separating them. CDR3 nucleotide sequence: TGCAGTGCGCGGGCCGTGAGGGGGGATGAGCAGTTCTTC. Translation: CSARAVRGDEQFF.

This clonotype turned up a few times. The chain has TRBV3-1 and TRBJ2-1; D is perhaps TRBD1 (6 bases). Gene TRBJ2-7 matches the end of the DNA better, so the J call may be wrong. The CDR3 is 14 residues long. Germline V gene sequence: CDR1 LGHDT, CDR2 YNNKEL (reference sequence). CDR3: CASSQTGHSYEQYF. CDR3 coding DNA: TGTGCCAGCAGCCAAACGGGACACTCGTACGAGCAGTACTTC.

This chain joins TRBV12-3 or TRBV12-4 and TRBJ2-5; D is ambiguous. The better agreement between TRBJ2-4 and the DNA end casts doubt on the J call. CDR3 length equals 12 residues. CDR3 bases: TGTGCCAGCAGTAAAACCAAAAACATTCAGTACTTC. This encodes CASSKTKNIQYF.

The sample holds a few counts of this clonotype. The chain has TRBV20-1 and TRBJ2-7; no clear D. From germline, CDR1 is DFQATT and CDR2 SNEGSKA (reference sequence). The CDR3 is 14 amino acids. V lost 5 bases and J lost 4, with 18 bases in between. CDR3 in amino acids: CSASARLSTYEQYF. CDR3 in DNA: TGCAGTGCTTCCGCACGGCTCTCCACTTACGAGCAGTACTTC.

CDR3 protein: CASSLATPPNYGYTF. In DNA, the CDR3 is TGTGCCAGCAGCTTAGCCACTCCTCCTAACTATGGCTACACCTTC. The chain couples TRBV7-9 to TRBJ1-2; D is unresolved. Between the trimmed V and J ends, which lost 0 bases and 0 bases, there was a span of 8 bases. The CDR3 runs to 15 residues. Germline loops: CDR1 SEHNR, CDR2 FQNEAQ (reference sequence). The whole variable domain, remainder taken from reference TRBV7-9 and TRBJ1-2, is DTGVSQNPRHKITKRGQNVTFRCDPISEHNRLYWYRQTLGQGPEFLTYFQNEAQLEKSRLLSDRFSAERPKGSFSTLEIQRTEQGDSAMYLCASSLATPPNYGYTFGSGTRLTVV.

The chain combines TRBV24-1 with TRBJ1-2; TRBD1 might be the D (5 bases). V lost 4 bases and J lost 8, with 10 bases in between. Germline V gene lookup returns CDR1 KGHDR and CDR2 SFDVKD. CDR3 length: 12 amino acids. CDR3 sequence (DNA): TGTGCCACCAGTGACTTCAGGGAAGGCTACACCTTC. It encodes CATSDFREGYTF.

J is TRBJ2-7 and V is TRBV7-9, with D perhaps TRBD1 (5 bases). Trimming took 4 bases from V and 6 from J, leaving 7 bases between them. There are 11 residues in the CDR3. Germline lookup yields CDR1 SEHNR and CDR2 FQNEAQ (reference sequence). CDR3 sequence reads: CASSSTVEQYF. In DNA form, the CDR3 reads TGTGCCAGCAGCTCGACAGTCGAGCAGTACTTC.

The chain uses TRBV4-3 and TRBJ1-5, with D perhaps matching TRBD1 (5 bases). The length of the CDR3 is 15 residues. The V gene's germline CDR1 is LGHNA and CDR2 YSLEER. Trimming stripped 0 bases from V and 5 bases from J, with 11 bases between. DNA of the CDR3: TGCGCCAGCAGCCAAGATCGCAGGGCCCATCAGCCCCAGCATTTT. Translation gives CASSQDRRAHQPQHF.

The chain has TRBV7-9 and TRBJ2-1, with unresolved D. V was trimmed by 7 bases and J by 12 bases, leaving 10 bases between them. Germline CDR1 is SEHNR and CDR2 is FQNEAQ (reference sequence). CDR3 length: 10 residues. CDR3 residues: CASNAVGQFF. CDR3 DNA: TGTGCCAGCAACGCGGTTGGGCAGTTCTTC.

The V and J genes are TRBV20-1 and TRBJ2-3, with D possibly called TRBD1 or TRBD2 (10 bases each). From germline, CDR1 is DFQATT and CDR2 SNEGSKA (reference sequence). V lost 2 bases to trimming and J lost 6 bases, with 18 bases between them. This CDR3 has 15 residues. The CDR3: CSARWTGGLADTQYF. In DNA, the CDR3 is TGCAGTGCTAGATGGACAGGGGGACTAGCGGATACGCAGTATTTT.

The rearrangement joins TRBV2 to TRBJ1-2, with 7 positions matching TRBD1. Germline lookup yields CDR1 SNHLY and CDR2 FYNNEI. The CDR3 loop spans 14 amino acids. Germline trimming cut 10 bases from V and 0 bases from J; bases unmatched to any gene: 8. CDR3 sequence reads: CATLPGQANYGYTF. In nucleotides, the CDR3 is TGTGCCACCCTACCTGGACAGGCTAACTATGGCTACACCTTC.

The CDR3 sequence: CASSSRDGVYEQYF. CDR3 sequence (DNA): TGTGCCAGCAGCTCCCGGGACGGTGTCTACGAGCAGTACTTC. The V gene is TRBV28, the J gene TRBJ2-7; either TRBD1 or TRBD2 may supply D (5 bases each). Trimming left V 6 bases short and J 3 bases short, with 15 bases between. Germline CDR1 MDHEN, CDR2 SYDVKM. The CDR3 has 14 residues.

V gene TRBV27 combines with J gene TRBJ2-1, with 8 bases matching TRBD2. The CDR3 is 15 amino acids. The germline gives CDR1 MNHEY, CDR2 SMNVEV (reference sequence). Germline trimming cut 3 bases from V and 3 bases from J; bases unmatched to any gene: 4. The CDR3 DNA sequence: TGTGCCAGCAGTTTCAAAGCGGGGGTCTACAATGAGCAGTTCTTC. Translating gives CASSFKAGVYNEQFF.